What follows are 27 T cell receptor beta chains derived from one specimen sequenced in a study of OX40 agonist ivuxolimab in advanced cancers. TCRdb's copy holds only in-frame clones and misses some; the assay was immunoSEQ multiplex PCR. The sample has 55,000 to 80,000 clones, about 85% seen once. The sample here was CD4+ or CD8+ T cells sorted from blood, taken in a trial of the OX40 agonist ivuxolimab. These receptors were obtained from an adult with an advanced solid tumor such as melanoma, head and neck, liver or kidney cancer.

The J gene is TRBJ2-3, the V gene TRBV28; the match to TRBD1 covers 7 bases. Germline lookup yields CDR1 MDHEN and CDR2 SYDVKM. The CDR3 length is 15 residues. V lost 7 bases and J lost 0; bases outside the gene matches: 7. In DNA, the CDR3 is TGTGCCAGCAACCGAGGGGGCATTAGCACAGATACGCAGTATTTT. This sequence encodes CASNRGGISTDTQYF.

J is TRBJ1-3 and V is TRBV18; D might be TRBD1 (6 bases). V lost 4 bases to trimming and J lost 0 bases, with 13 bases between them. The CDR3 loop spans 16 amino acids. From germline, CDR1 is KGHSH and CDR2 LQKENI. CDR3 bases: TGTGCCAGCTCACGGGACACAGGGTCCTCTGGAAACACCATATATTTT. Translation gives CASSRDTGSSGNTIYF.

This chain links TRBV21-1 with TRBJ1-4; TRBD1, the table's D call, was not compared with the DNA. TRBV21-1 is a listed pseudogene. This CDR3 has 20 residues. The CDR3 sequence: CASSKEERGQGASTNEKLFF. The DNA for the CDR3 is TGTGCCAGCAGCAAAGAGGAAAGGGGACAGGGGGCATCGACTAATGAAAAACTGTTTTTT.

The gene calls are TRBV29-1 and TRBJ2-1; a possible D gene is TRBD1 (6 bases). The V gene lost 1 base and the J gene lost 9 bases, with 16 bases spanning the gap. The germline CDR1 and CDR2 sequences are SQVTM and ANQGSEA. The CDR3 contains 14 residues. The CDR3 DNA reads as TGCAGCGTTGAAGGCCAGGGACAATTGGGTGAGCAGTTCTTC. Encoded protein: CSVEGQGQLGEQFF.

The chain couples TRBV5-4 to TRBJ2-2; TRBD2 matches 8 bases. V lost 5 bases and J lost 5; bases outside the gene matches: 8. This CDR3 spans 15 amino acids. The V gene's germline CDR1 is SGHNT and CDR2 YYREEE (reference sequence). The CDR3: CASSPTGGRTGELFF. The CDR3 nucleotides are TGTGCCAGCAGTCCTACGGGGGGGCGGACCGGGGAGCTGTTTTTT.

The CDR3 protein is CASSEKAQGWETQYF. The CDR3 coding sequence is TGTGCCAGCTCAGAAAAAGCCCAGGGTTGGGAGACCCAGTACTTC. The chain links TRBV18 to TRBJ2-5; D is perhaps TRBD1 (5 bases). CDR1 and CDR2 from the germline V gene are KGHSH and LQKENI. The CDR3 contains 15 residues. V lost 5 bases, J lost 5 bases, and 18 bases lay in between.

The rearrangement links TRBV30 to TRBJ1-5; D uncertain. CDR3 size: 13 residues. Deletions cut 0 bases from V and 7 bases from J, with 10 bases between. The germline gives CDR1 GTSNPN, CDR2 SVGIG (reference sequence). DNA of the CDR3: TGTGCCTGGAGTGTGGGAGTAATGCAGCCCCAGCATTTT. This sequence encodes CAWSVGVMQPQHF.

This rearrangement joins TRBV6-5 to TRBJ2-7, with D hard to call. Trimming left V 3 bases short and J 0 bases short, with 3 bases between. The germline gives CDR1 MNHEY, CDR2 SVGAGI. The CDR3 consists of 12 residues. Here the CDR3 reads CASSYPSYEQYF. Written as DNA, the CDR3 is TGTGCCAGCAGTTATCCCTCCTACGAGCAGTACTTC.

The genes are TRBV2 and TRBJ2-1; 11 bases align to TRBD2. V trimming: 4 bases; J trimming: 4 bases; junction bases outside the gene matches: 3. Germline loops: CDR1 SNHLY, CDR2 FYNNEI. The CDR3 covers 15 residues. The chain's CDR3 is CASSGSSGGYNEQFF. CDR3 sequence (DNA): TGTGCCAGCAGTGGTTCTAGCGGGGGGTACAATGAGCAGTTCTTC.

This chain links TRBV5-1 with TRBJ2-1; 8 nucleotides agree with TRBD1. Germline trimming cut 3 bases from V and 8 bases from J; bases unmatched to any gene: 7. The CDR3 contains 14 residues. Germline CDR1 is SGHRS and CDR2 is YFSETQ. The CDR3 DNA is TGCGCCAGCAGCTCGGACAGGGCCCGGGATGAGCAGTTCTTC. Its translation is CASSSDRARDEQFF.

The chain employs TRBV7-2 and TRBJ1-1; weak D call: TRBD1 (6 bases). The CDR3 runs to 14 residues. Germline loops: CDR1 SGHTA, CDR2 FQGNSA. Trimming shortened V by 3 bases and J by 4 bases, and 12 bases separated the two germline ends. CDR3 residues: CASSLEQGVTEAFF. CDR3 coding DNA: TGTGCCAGCAGCTTGGAACAGGGAGTCACTGAAGCTTTCTTT. The complete variable domain, with remaining parts taken from reference TRBV7-2 and TRBJ1-1, reads GAGVSQSPSNKVTEKGKDVELRCDPISGHTALYWYRQSLGQGLEFLIYFQGNSAPDKSGLPSDRFSAERTGGSVSTLTIQRTQQEDSAVYLCASSLEQGVTEAFFGQGTRLTVV.

This rearrangement joins TRBV28 to TRBJ1-5; the D is unclear. The CDR3 is 14 residues long. V lost 3 bases to trimming and J lost 1 base, with 7 bases between them. Looked up from germline, CDR1 is MDHEN and CDR2 is SYDVKM. CDR3 region: CASSFLKSNQPQHF. CDR3 bases: TGTGCCAGCAGTTTTTTAAAGAGCAATCAGCCCCAGCATTTT.

The V and J genes are TRBV6-1 and TRBJ2-2; the match to TRBD1 covers 10 bases. This CDR3 has 15 amino acids. With V trimmed by 6 bases and J by 0 bases, 1 base remained unmatched. Germline assignment: CDR1 MNHNS and CDR2 SASEGT. The CDR3 region is CASRGTGANTGELFF. The CDR3 DNA sequence: TGTGCCAGCAGGGGGACAGGGGCGAACACCGGGGAGCTGTTTTTT.

The chain has TRBV5-4 and TRBJ2-3; possibly TRBD2 for D (5 bases). Germline loops: CDR1 SGHNT, CDR2 YYREEE (reference sequence). Trimming cost V 4 bases and J 4 bases, with 19 bases left between them. CDR3 length: 16 residues. The CDR3 nucleotides read TGTGCCAGCAGCCAAGAAACGCGGGCCGGGGCAGATACGCAGTATTTT. Encoded protein: CASSQETRAGADTQYF.

The genes are TRBV7-8 and TRBJ1-1, with D possibly being TRBD1 (6 bases). This CDR3 has 12 residues. The V gene's germline CDR1 is SGHVS and CDR2 FQNEAQ. V was clipped by 0 bases and J by 8 bases, with 7 bases between them. The CDR3 here is CASSLAGGEAFF. CDR3 sequence (DNA): TGTGCCAGCAGCTTAGCCGGGGGCGAAGCTTTCTTT.

This chain connects TRBV25-1 to TRBJ2-7; possibly TRBD1 for D (6 bases). This CDR3 comprises 16 residues. V lost 4 bases, J lost 3 bases, and 19 bases lay in between. CDR1 and CDR2 from the germline V gene are MGHDK and SYGVNS. DNA of the CDR3: TGTGCCAGCAGTGCCCTCTCCCGGACAGCGAGCTACGAGCAGTACTTC. Translated, it gives CASSALSRTASYEQYF.

This chain uses TRBV7-2 with TRBJ1-5, with a tentative D call TRBD1 (5 bases). The CDR3 contains 15 residues. The ends were cut back, 3 bases at V and 4 bases at J, with 13 bases in the middle. Germline CDR1 is SGHTA and CDR2 is FQGNSA. CDR3 nucleotides: TGTGCCAGCAGCTTGTTCCAGGGAAAAAATCAGCCCCAGCATTTT. Amino acids: CASSLFQGKNQPQHF. Combining the CDR3 with reference TRBV7-2 and TRBJ1-5 gives the whole variable domain GAGVSQSPSNKVTEKGKDVELRCDPISGHTALYWYRQSLGQGLEFLIYFQGNSAPDKSGLPSDRFSAERTGGSVSTLTIQRTQQEDSAVYLCASSLFQGKNQPQHFGDGTRLSIL.

This clone was picked up one time. CDR3 sequence: CASSLDTGGNYGYTF. In DNA, the CDR3 is TGTGCCAGCAGCTTAGACACAGGGGGGAACTATGGCTACACCTTC. The chain carries TRBV11-2 and TRBJ1-2, with 8 nucleotides matching TRBD1. The CDR3 consists of 15 residues. From germline, CDR1 is SGHAT and CDR2 FQNNGV. Germline trimming cut 0 bases from V and 2 bases from J; bases unmatched to any gene: 2.

CDR3 in amino acids: CASSLFVANTGELFF. The CDR3 DNA is TGTGCCAGCAGCTTGTTCGTCGCGAACACCGGGGAGCTGTTTTTT. This chain connects TRBV5-8 to TRBJ2-2; the D is unclear. CDR1 and CDR2 from the germline V gene are SGHTS and YDEGEE. CDR3 length equals 15 residues. The V gene lost 1 base and the J gene lost 0 bases, with 7 bases spanning the gap.

The V gene is TRBV30, the J gene TRBJ2-2, with 7 bases matching TRBD1. The V gene's germline CDR1 is GTSNPN and CDR2 SVGIG (reference sequence). The CDR3 is 14 residues long. J lost 4 bases, V lost 7 bases, and 9 bases had no gene match. CDR3 protein: CAYRGNRGTGELFF. The CDR3 DNA reads as TGTGCCTACCGGGGTAACAGGGGCACCGGGGAGCTGTTTTTT.

This clone was counted between two and nine times. The gene calls are TRBV4-1 and TRBJ2-5; D possibly matches TRBD1 or TRBD2 (6 bases each). V was shortened by 0 bases and J by 5 bases, with 13 bases between the two germline ends. Germline assignment: CDR1 MGHRA and CDR2 YSYEKL. CDR3 size: 15 residues. The CDR3 sequence: CASSQDEGGHETQYF. CDR3 nucleotide sequence: TGCGCCAGCAGCCAAGATGAGGGGGGCCACGAGACCCAGTACTTC.

The V gene is TRBV9, the J gene TRBJ1-4; 7 nucleotides agree with TRBD1. CDR1 SGDLS and CDR2 YYNGEE come from the germline V gene. The CDR3 loop spans 16 amino acids. The trim removed 4 bases at V and 0 bases at J, leaving 6 bases unmatched. This CDR3 reads CASSRDSASTNEKLFF. CDR3 DNA sequence: TGTGCCAGCAGCCGGGACAGCGCTTCAACTAATGAAAAACTGTTTTTT.

The V gene is TRBV7-3, the J gene TRBJ2-1; 7 nucleotides match TRBD2. The CDR3 covers 15 residues. V shed 3 bases and J 7 bases; nucleotides not matched to a gene: 9. In germline, CDR1 is SGHTA, CDR2 FQGTGA. CDR3 coding DNA: TGTGCCAGCAGCTTGGTCGCGGGAGCTCATAATGAGCAGTTCTTC. This gives the protein CASSLVAGAHNEQFF.

The rearrangement uses TRBV4-3 and TRBJ2-5; 14 bases agree with TRBD2. The V and J ends lost 4 bases and 1 base, in that order; junction bases with no gene match: 8. Germline CDR1 LGHNA, CDR2 YSLEER. This CDR3 has 18 residues. CDR3 sequence (DNA): TGCGCCAGCAGCCGACGACTAGCGGGGGGGAGAATCCAAGAGACCCAGTACTTC. It specifies CASSRRLAGGRIQETQYF.

Only a few counts were recorded for this clone. J is TRBJ1-6 and V is TRBV16; 10 nucleotides line up with TRBD1. The trim removed 1 base at V and 8 bases at J, leaving 2 bases unmatched. This CDR3 comprises 15 residues. Germline lookup yields CDR1 KGHSY and CDR2 FQNENV. The CDR3 sequence: CASSQLGQGYSPLHF. In DNA form, the CDR3 reads TGTGCCAGCAGCCAATTGGGACAGGGGTATTCACCCCTCCACTTT.

This clone was seen a single time. The chain has TRBV11-3 and TRBJ2-3; D perhaps matches TRBD2 (5 bases). The ends were cut back, 5 bases at V and 0 bases at J, with 15 bases in the middle. The CDR3 spans 16 residues. Germline V gene sequence: CDR1 SGHNT, CDR2 YENEEA. The CDR3: CASSPGSWQSTDTQYF. Written as DNA, the CDR3 is TGTGCCAGCAGCCCGGGGTCCTGGCAAAGCACAGATACGCAGTATTTT.

The genes are TRBV5-8 and TRBJ2-6; tentatively, D is TRBD1 (6 bases). The germline V and J ends were trimmed by 3 bases and 5 bases, with 12 bases remaining between them. CDR3 length: 15 amino acids. Germline CDR1 and CDR2: SGHTS and YDEGEE. CDR3 DNA sequence: TGTGCCAGCAGCTACGCAGGGGTGCGGGCCAACGTCCTGACTTTC. Translated: CASSYAGVRANVLTF.